A single sample is the source of the 17 T cell receptor beta chains below, sequenced in a study of cytomegalovirus exposure and HLA in healthy donors. The study ran its PCR with 60 Vbeta and 13 Jbeta primers. Repertoires were generated with immunoSEQ multiplex PCR, while TCRdb's copy carries only in-frame clones and drops some. The profile shows some 150,000 clones, approximately 71% of them singletons. Sequenced: PBMCs. The source is a man in his forties in good health and CMV-seronegative.

The chain couples TRBV28 to TRBJ1-1; D not resolved. Germline assignment: CDR1 MDHEN and CDR2 SYDVKM. This CDR3 is 17 amino acids long. The V and J ends lost 4 bases and 3 bases respectively, with 21 bases between them. In DNA, the CDR3 is TGTGCCAGCAGTTCGCCCTGGTGGGATCGGGAGTACACTGAAGCTTTCTTT. Residues: CASSSPWWDREYTEAFF.

V is TRBV5-1 and J is TRBJ1-6; D is perhaps TRBD1 (6 bases). The V gene's germline CDR1 is SGHRS and CDR2 YFSETQ. V was shortened by 4 bases and J by 8 bases, with 19 bases between the two germline ends. This CDR3 comprises 16 residues. The CDR3 loop reads CASSPSMTGEHSPLHF. The CDR3 DNA follows: TGCGCCAGCAGCCCCTCAATGACAGGCGAGCATTCACCCCTCCACTTT.

The chain has TRBV28 and TRBJ2-7; a weak D match, TRBD2 (6 bases). The CDR3 loop spans 14 amino acids. Trimming stripped 7 bases from V and 2 bases from J, with 15 bases between. Germline values: CDR1 MDHEN, CDR2 SYDVKM. CDR3 amino acids: CASIKGGTAYEQYF. DNA of the CDR3: TGTGCCAGCATCAAAGGCGGGACGGCCTACGAGCAGTACTTC.

The chain is built from TRBV5-1 and TRBJ2-1, with a weak D call TRBD1 (6 bases). The CDR3 length is 14 residues. The germline V gene has CDR1 SGHRS and CDR2 YFSETQ. V was trimmed by 0 bases and J by 5 bases, leaving 9 bases between them. Here the CDR3 DNA reads TGCGCCAGCAGCTTGGCCAGGGGACACAATGAGCAGTTCTTC. Translating gives CASSLARGHNEQFF.

This clone was observed a few times. The rearrangement links TRBV27 to TRBJ1-2; 11 positions match TRBD1. Germline V gene data show CDR1 as MNHEY and CDR2 as SMNVEV (reference sequence). The CDR3 spans 14 residues. The V gene end was trimmed by 5 bases and the J gene end by 8 bases; junction bases not matched to a gene: 7. The CDR3 here is CASSPGQGAEGYTF. The CDR3 coding sequence is TGTGCCAGCAGTCCAGGACAGGGGGCGGAGGGCTACACCTTC.

This clone has only a few counts. The chain combines TRBV27 with TRBJ2-7, with D possibly matching TRBD2 (5 bases). V was pared by 6 bases and J by 5 bases, with 11 bases between. This CDR3 comprises 12 residues. Germline lookup yields CDR1 MNHEY and CDR2 SMNVEV (reference sequence). CDR3 coding DNA: TGTGCCAGCAGCTCCCCCGGGGACGAGCAGTACTTC. It is translated as CASSSPGDEQYF.

The chain has TRBV27 and TRBJ2-5; D is perhaps TRBD1 (6 bases). The CDR3 covers 16 residues. Germline loops: CDR1 MNHEY, CDR2 SMNVEV (reference sequence). The V and J ends lost 2 bases and 2 bases respectively, with 15 bases between them. This CDR3 is CASSLVAGAVQETQYF. The CDR3 DNA follows: TGTGCCAGCAGTTTAGTAGCAGGGGCCGTACAAGAGACCCAGTACTTC.

V and J are TRBV10-3 and TRBJ1-1; 7 bases agree with TRBD1. The germline V gene encodes CDR1 ENHRY and CDR2 SYGVKD. The CDR3 totals 13 residues. Trimming at V came to 6 bases and at J to 2 bases, leaving 3 bases not matched to a gene. CDR3 sequence: CAISRDSNTEAFF. The CDR3 nucleotides read TGTGCCATCAGCCGGGACAGTAACACTGAAGCTTTCTTT.

The rearrangement uses TRBV11-2 and TRBJ1-3, with D possibly being TRBD1 (5 bases). V gave up 8 bases and J gave up 4 bases, with 24 bases separating them. Germline assignment: CDR1 SGHAT and CDR2 FQNNGV. This CDR3 spans 17 amino acids. CDR3 sequence (DNA): TGTGCCAGCTCGGATGGGCCAGGGCACAGTCCCGGAAACACCATATATTTT. Translated: CASSDGPGHSPGNTIYF.

The rearrangement links TRBV5-5 to TRBJ1-1, with 8 bases aligning to TRBD1. This CDR3 has 16 amino acids. The germline V gene has CDR1 SGHKS and CDR2 YYEKEE (reference sequence). V dropped 0 bases and J dropped 5; count of bases not matched to a gene: 9. The DNA of the CDR3 is TGTGCCAGCAGCTTGGGGACAGGGAGGGGTGCTACTGAAGCTTTCTTT. Amino acids: CASSLGTGRGATEAFF.

In this sample, this clone turned up a few times. V usage is TRBV5-4 and J usage is TRBJ2-7; tentative D call: TRBD1 (6 bases). The CDR3 is made up of 15 amino acids. Trimming stripped 3 bases from V and 0 bases from J, with 13 bases between. CDR1 is SGHNT, CDR2 YYREEE, per germline (reference sequence). CDR3 region: CASSWGYRDSYEQYF. For the CDR3, the DNA is TGTGCCAGCAGCTGGGGATACAGGGACTCCTACGAGCAGTACTTC.

This clone showed up just a few times. The J gene is TRBJ1-2, the V gene TRBV27; TRBD1 aligns across 9 bases. Germline V gene data show CDR1 as MNHEY and CDR2 as SMNVEV (reference sequence). J gave up 2 bases and V 6 bases, and 4 bases lay outside the gene matches. The CDR3 has 14 amino acids. CDR3 residues: CASRTGTGNYGYTF. As DNA, the CDR3 is TGTGCCAGCAGGACCGGGACAGGGAACTATGGCTACACCTTC.

The V gene is TRBV7-8, the J gene TRBJ1-5, with a weak D call TRBD1 (5 bases). The CDR3 is 16 residues long. Germline V gives CDR1 SGHVS, CDR2 FQNEAQ. Trimming cost V 5 bases and J 1 base, with 15 bases left between them. Here the CDR3 DNA reads TGTGCCAGCAGCCCATGGGGGGGTTTAAGCAATCAGCCCCAGCATTTT. Translation gives CASSPWGGLSNQPQHF.

The chain carries TRBV4-2 and TRBJ1-2; D perhaps matches TRBD1 (6 bases). The CDR3 totals 16 residues. V was trimmed by 5 bases and J by 2 bases, leaving 18 bases between them. CDR1 LGHNA and CDR2 YNFKEQ come from the germline V gene. This CDR3 reads CASSVGGDNLNYGYTF. Written as DNA, the CDR3 is TGTGCCAGCAGCGTAGGGGGGGACAACCTAAACTATGGCTACACCTTC.

The chain is built from TRBV5-4 and TRBJ1-1, with a possible D match to TRBD1 (6 bases). The CDR3 consists of 13 residues. The V end lost 9 bases, the J end lost 11 bases, and 23 bases lay between the germline ends. CDR1 is SGHNT, CDR2 YYREEE, per germline (reference sequence). Here the CDR3 DNA reads TGTGCCACCCGAGGGACACTTGTTAGTTCGGCTTTCTTT. Translating gives CATRGTLVSSAFF. Variable domain in full (rest from reference TRBV5-4 and TRBJ1-1): ETGVTQSPTHLIKTRGQQVTLRCSSQSGHNTVSWYQQALGQGPQFIFQYYREEENGRGNFPPRFSGLQFPNYSSELNVNALELDDSALYLCATRGTLVSSAFFGQGTRLTVV.

With respect to this clone: Because the CDR3 is missing its conserved closing phenylalanine or tryptophan, this is likely a read error. The V gene is TRBV7-3, the J gene TRBJ2-2; D remains unclear. Germline V gives CDR1 SGHTA, CDR2 FQGTGA. The CDR3 length is 13 residues. V was pared by 6 bases and J by 4 bases, with 9 bases between. CDR3 DNA: TGTGCCAGCAGGCTCGAATTCACCGGGGAGCTGTTTGTT. Amino acids: CASRLEFTGELFV.

The chain joins TRBV9 to TRBJ2-7; 9 bases agree with TRBD1. The V gene end was trimmed by 0 bases and the J gene end by 4 bases; junction bases not matched to a gene: 5. Germline CDR1 and CDR2: SGDLS and YYNGEE. The CDR3 covers 15 residues. The CDR3 nucleotides read TGTGCCAGCAGCGTAGGGTGGGACAGGGATTACGAGCAGTACTTC. Encoded protein: CASSVGWDRDYEQYF.